Below, 30 T cell receptor beta chains from the same sample are listed, as sequenced in a study of monozygotic twins with inflammatory bowel disease (dated by TCRdb to the late 2010s). Preparation of the library involved 5' RACE. Sequencing was performed on an Illumina HiSeq 2500. Once TCRdb had reprocessed the reads, it stored one entry per CDR3 protein sequence and supplied no DNA. The data table for this sample lists about 330,000 distinct CDR3 sequences. Around 2% of the sample is held by the ten biggest clonotypes. The sequenced sample consisted of blood. Receptors were obtained from a human donor with ulcerative colitis or Crohn's disease, or a healthy co-twin of an affected twin (not recorded which).

This chain uses TRBV12-3 or TRBV12-4 with TRBJ1-5; the TRBD1 assignment by TCRdb is unverifiable without DNA. The CDR3 loop spans 15 amino acids. The CDR3 is CASSFAGGTSQPQHF.

This chain uses TRBV13 with TRBJ1-1. Germline loops: CDR1 PRHDT, CDR2 FYEKMQ (reference sequence). The CDR3 extends over 14 amino acids. The CDR3 protein is CASSFGEPNTEAFF. Combining the CDR3 with reference TRBV13 and TRBJ1-1 gives the whole variable domain AAGVIQSPRHLIKEKRETATLKCYPIPRHDTVYWYQQGPGQDPQFLISFYEKMQSDKGSIPDRFSAQQFSDYHSELNMSSLELGDSALYFCASSFGEPNTEAFFGQGTRLTVV.

This chain links TRBV20-1 with TRBJ2-5; TCRdb names TRBD1, which stays unverified in the absence of DNA. The CDR3 has 14 residues. The V gene's germline CDR1 is DFQATT and CDR2 SNEGSKA (reference sequence). The CDR3 region is CSARGMGGSETQYF.

The chain has TRBV27 and TRBJ1-2. The CDR3 extends over 14 amino acids. CDR1 is MNHEY and CDR2 is SMNVEV in the germline V gene (reference sequence). The CDR3 reads CASSSLNRPYGYTF.

J is TRBJ2-3 and V is TRBV28; TCRdb selects TRBD1, and the lack of DNA leaves this call unchecked. CDR1 and CDR2 from the germline V gene are MDHEN and SYDVKM. CDR3 length equals 14 residues. The CDR3 reads CASSPQQGSDTQYF. The complete variable domain, with remaining parts taken from reference TRBV28 and TRBJ2-3, reads DVKVTQSSRYLVKRTGEKVFLECVQDMDHENMFWYRQDPGLGLRLIYFSYDVKMKEKGDIPEGYSVSREKKERFSLILESASTNQTSMYLCASSPQQGSDTQYFGPGTRLTVL.

The genes are TRBV28 and TRBJ2-3; TCRdb's D gene call, TRBD1, goes unchecked for lack of DNA. CDR3 length equals 14 residues. The germline V gene encodes CDR1 MDHEN and CDR2 SYDVKM. CDR3: CASSPPSGSNTQYF.

V gene TRBV25-1 combines with J gene TRBJ1-4; TCRdb's D call, TRBD1, is unchecked because there is no DNA. The CDR3 is made up of 15 amino acids. Germline values: CDR1 MGHDK, CDR2 SYGVNS. The CDR3 reads CASSDSGGSKEKLFF.

V usage is TRBV3-1 and J usage is TRBJ1-2. Per the germline V gene, CDR1 is LGHDT and CDR2 is YNNKEL (reference sequence). The CDR3 contains 15 residues. The CDR3 sequence: CASSHLQGGPTGYTF.

The chain links TRBV7-9 to TRBJ2-7. Germline values: CDR1 SEHNR, CDR2 FQNEAQ (reference sequence). The CDR3 extends over 14 amino acids. CDR3 sequence reads: CASSLSGRLDEQYF.

The V call is TRBV20-1, the J call TRBJ2-6. Germline V gene sequence: CDR1 DFQATT, CDR2 SNEGSKA (reference sequence). The CDR3 consists of 14 residues. CDR3 sequence reads: CSARDVGGANVLTF.

This chain uses TRBV3-1 with TRBJ2-1; the D call of TRBD1 rests on TCRdb alone, since no DNA is present to check it. CDR1 LGHDT and CDR2 YNNKEL come from the germline V gene (reference sequence). The CDR3 contains 15 residues. CDR3 region: CASSPFSGGAGGQFF.

V usage is TRBV4-3 and J usage is TRBJ2-1; the TRBD2 assignment by TCRdb is unverifiable without DNA. The CDR3 contains 19 residues. From germline, CDR1 is LGHNA and CDR2 YSLEER. The CDR3 sequence: CASSQDIGWTSGGYNEQFF.

The rearrangement links TRBV12-3 or TRBV12-4 to TRBJ2-1. CDR3 length: 15 amino acids. CDR3 in amino acids: CASIKTPSSYNEQFF.

The CDR3 loop reads CASSLSGQTDYEQYF. V gene TRBV27 combines with J gene TRBJ2-7. The CDR3 totals 15 residues. The germline CDR1 and CDR2 sequences are MNHEY and SMNVEV (reference sequence).

This chain links TRBV3-1 with TRBJ2-7; with no DNA, the TCRdb D assignment of TRBD2 cannot be verified. Germline CDR1 and CDR2: LGHDT and YNNKEL (reference sequence). The CDR3 is 13 residues long. This CDR3 reads CASAGTGGYEQYF.

The gene calls are TRBV20-1 and TRBJ2-1; TCRdb lists TRBD1, though no DNA is available to test this call. The length of the CDR3 is 14 residues. The germline V gene has CDR1 DFQATT and CDR2 SNEGSKA (reference sequence). The CDR3 reads CSARPGLGNNEQFF.

The gene calls are TRBV4-3 and TRBJ2-7. There are 14 residues in the CDR3. Germline V gene lookup returns CDR1 LGHNA and CDR2 YSLEER. The CDR3 loop reads CASSQDMADREQYF.

The V call is TRBV10-1, the J call TRBJ2-3; TCRdb designates TRBD1, a call that cannot be tested without DNA. Germline CDR1 and CDR2: WNHNN and SYGVQD (reference sequence). This CDR3 is 15 amino acids long. CDR3 residues: CASSDPGQGQNTQYF.

The chain recombines TRBV5-1 with TRBJ2-1; TCRdb indicates TRBD1, and absent DNA this call remains unverified. The CDR3 contains 14 residues. Germline V gene lookup returns CDR1 SGHRS and CDR2 YFSETQ. The CDR3 loop is CASSPWGGQNEQFF.

The chain employs TRBV20-1 and TRBJ1-5; as DNA is missing, the TRBD1 call by TCRdb cannot be tested. The germline gives CDR1 DFQATT, CDR2 SNEGSKA (reference sequence). The CDR3 has 15 amino acids. The CDR3 is CSASKGQGLNQPQHF.

This chain connects TRBV4-2 to TRBJ2-7; TCRdb gives TRBD2 as the D gene, but with no DNA this cannot be confirmed. The CDR3 is made up of 19 amino acids. Looked up from germline, CDR1 is LGHNA and CDR2 is YNFKEQ. CDR3 residues: CASSQDPPGPSGYHYEQYF.

This sequence joins TRBV20-1 and TRBJ2-7; the TRBD2 assignment by TCRdb is unverifiable without DNA. Germline V gene sequence: CDR1 DFQATT, CDR2 SNEGSKA (reference sequence). The length of the CDR3 is 16 residues. CDR3 sequence: CSARPQGRRWRDEQYF.

V is TRBV11-2 and J is TRBJ2-5; checking the TCRdb D call of TRBD1 is not possible without DNA. This CDR3 has 14 amino acids. Per germline, CDR1 SGHAT and CDR2 FQNNGV. The CDR3 protein is CASSLSGAPETQYF. Full variable domain (outside the CDR3, taken from reference TRBV11-2 and TRBJ2-5): EAGVAQSPRYKIIEKRQSVAFWCNPISGHATLYWYQQILGQGPKLLIQFQNNGVVDDSQLPKDRFSAERLKGVDSTLKIQPAKLEDSAVYLCASSLSGAPETQYFGPGTRLLVL.

The chain combines TRBV27 with TRBJ1-2; TCRdb's D call of TRBD1 is untestable without DNA. The CDR3 totals 15 residues. Germline V CDR1 and CDR2: MNHEY, SMNVEV (reference sequence). The chain's CDR3 is CASSPATGGFYGYTF.

The chain has TRBV5-4 and TRBJ1-5; there is no DNA to check the TCRdb D call of TRBD1. The length of the CDR3 is 14 residues. Germline values: CDR1 SGHNT, CDR2 YYREEE (reference sequence). The CDR3 loop is CASSLGTGDQPQHF.

The rearrangement joins TRBV4-3 to TRBJ2-1; TCRdb returns TRBD1, unconfirmable since there is no DNA. The germline V gene has CDR1 LGHNA and CDR2 YSLEER. This CDR3 is 17 amino acids long. The CDR3 loop reads CASSPTYGTQPGNEQFF.

J is TRBJ2-1 and V is TRBV20-1. The CDR3 has 13 residues. Germline CDR1 reads DFQATT; CDR2 reads SNEGSKA (reference sequence). CDR3 sequence reads: CSARSPRGHEQFF.

The chain has TRBV7-8 and TRBJ2-5; TCRdb's D gene call, TRBD1, goes unchecked for lack of DNA. The length of the CDR3 is 14 residues. Germline CDR1 is SGHVS and CDR2 is FQNEAQ. CDR3 sequence reads: CASSARDTPRTQYF.

The chain couples TRBV20-1 to TRBJ2-5; TCRdb proposes TRBD1, but this gene call is untestable without DNA. In germline, CDR1 is DFQATT, CDR2 SNEGSKA (reference sequence). CDR3 length equals 16 residues. The CDR3 loop reads CSARDPSRPGGETQYF.

The chain employs TRBV25-1 and TRBJ1-2; the D call from TCRdb, TRBD1, cannot be confirmed without DNA. The CDR3 length is 16 residues. From germline, CDR1 is MGHDK and CDR2 SYGVNS. This CDR3 reads CASTRGSGDLFYGYTF.